The 27 T cell receptor beta chains reported below all come from one sample, sequenced in a study of OX40 agonist ivuxolimab in advanced cancers. Library preparation employed the immunoSEQ multiplex PCR assay. The table comes from immuneACCESS by way of TCRdb, which keeps in-frame sequences with V and J called. Part of the clones is missing from these tables; in studies checked, under half for an unresolved V gene and the rest for unknown reasons. The sample table shows more than 70,000 clones, and 80% to 90% are seen once. In total, the top ten clones hold roughly 2.1% of the sample. The sequenced sample was CD4+ or CD8+ T cells sorted from blood, obtained in a trial of the OX40 agonist ivuxolimab. These receptor sequences come from an adult with an advanced solid tumor such as melanoma, head and neck, liver or kidney cancer.

The CDR3 nucleotides read TGTGCCAGCAAAGCGGTGGGACAGCAATACGGCGGCTACACCTTC. The encoded protein is CASKAVGQQYGGYTF. This chain connects TRBV25-1 to TRBJ1-2, with 7 bases fitting TRBD1. Per the germline V gene, CDR1 is MGHDK and CDR2 is SYGVNS. After removal of 7 bases from V and 8 bases from J, the junction contained 16 bases not matched to a gene. The CDR3 totals 15 residues.

This chain joins TRBV30 and TRBJ1-6; 9 bases line up with TRBD1. Per germline, CDR1 GTSNPN and CDR2 SVGIG (reference sequence). The V segment lost 3 bases and the J segment 9 bases; nucleotides outside the gene matches: 12. The CDR3 runs to 16 residues. CDR3 region: CAWRVNPGQGSSPLHF. CDR3 coding DNA: TGTGCCTGGAGAGTCAACCCGGGACAGGGTTCTTCACCCCTCCACTTT.

J is TRBJ2-1 and V is TRBV29-1; possible D gene TRBD2, 6 bases. Germline V gives CDR1 SQVTM, CDR2 ANQGSEA. The CDR3 runs to 11 residues. Deletions cut 6 bases from V and 12 bases from J, with 15 bases between. The DNA of the CDR3 is TGCAGCGTCGTCGAATTGGGAGGGCAGTTCTTC. Its translation: CSVVELGGQFF.

This sequence joins TRBV28 and TRBJ2-5, with 8 bases aligning to TRBD1. The DNA end lines up better with TRBJ2-7; the J call may be wrong. The V gene's germline CDR1 is MDHEN and CDR2 SYDVKM. The CDR3 sequence is 15 residues long. CDR3 in amino acids: CASNRLIRGLDEQYF. Written as DNA, the CDR3 is TGTGCCAGCAACCGCTTAATCAGGGGGCTAGACGAGCAGTACTTC.

The chain carries TRBV15 and TRBJ1-1; D is undetermined. Deletions cut 4 bases from V and 5 bases from J, with 11 bases between. Germline CDR1 LNHNV, CDR2 YYDKDF (reference sequence). This CDR3 has 13 amino acids. As DNA, the CDR3 is TGTGCCACCAGCAAAACACTCGGGACTGAAGCTTTCTTT. Translating it yields CATSKTLGTEAFF.

Only a few counts were recorded for this clone. The J gene is TRBJ1-1, the V gene TRBV5-1, with 8 bases lining up with TRBD1. CDR3 size: 13 residues. Per the germline V gene, CDR1 is SGHRS and CDR2 is YFSETQ. Trimming cost V 3 bases and J 10 bases; bases outside gene matches: 8. The CDR3 nucleotides read TGCGCCAGCAGCTATGGACAGGGCGAGGCAGCTTTCTTT. It codes for CASSYGQGEAAFF.

The chain has TRBV12-5 and TRBJ1-1; no reliable D call. The germline V gene encodes CDR1 LGHNT and CDR2 FRNRAP. Trimming took off 7 bases at V and 4 bases at J, with 13 bases between the two ends. CDR3 length equals 13 residues. The CDR3 protein is CASEPSSGTEAFF. CDR3 bases: TGTGCTAGTGAACCCTCCTCCGGCACTGAAGCTTTCTTT.

The CDR3 loop is CASSDQPPWGHQPQHF. The DNA for the CDR3 is TGTGCCAGCAGTGACCAACCCCCTTGGGGGCATCAGCCCCAGCATTTT. The chain carries TRBV6-1 and TRBJ1-5; D may be TRBD1 (6 bases). Germline V gives CDR1 MNHNS, CDR2 SASEGT. The V end lost 3 bases, the J end lost 5 bases, and 17 bases lay between the germline ends. The CDR3 loop spans 16 amino acids.

This sequence joins TRBV5-4 and TRBJ1-2; 9 bases map to TRBD1. V shed 3 bases and J 12 bases; nucleotides not matched to a gene: 12. This CDR3 is 14 amino acids long. Germline loops: CDR1 SGHNT, CDR2 YYREEE (reference sequence). This CDR3 is CASSSYGGTGWDTF. CDR3 nucleotides: TGTGCCAGCAGCTCCTATGGGGGGACAGGGTGGGACACCTTC.

The chain uses TRBV7-2 and TRBJ1-3; D gene uncertain. Trimming cost V 5 bases and J 4 bases, with 9 bases left between them. There are 13 residues in the CDR3. Germline CDR1 reads SGHTA; CDR2 reads FQGNSA. This chain's CDR3 is CASSLYGGNTIYF. The CDR3 nucleotides are TGTGCCAGCAGCCTTTACGGGGGAAACACCATATATTTT.

Comments on this clone: The sample has other DNA sequences that encode this CDR3 too. V is TRBV28 and J is TRBJ1-3; D may be TRBD1 (5 bases). The CDR3 totals 13 residues. The ends were cut back, 4 bases at V and 2 bases at J, with 6 bases in the middle. Germline V CDR1 and CDR2: MDHEN, SYDVKM. The chain's CDR3 is CASSWGAGNTIYF. CDR3 nucleotides: TGTGCCAGCAGTTGGGGGGCTGGAAACACCATATATTTT.

The V and J genes are TRBV6-1 and TRBJ1-2; weak D call: TRBD1 (5 bases). V lost 6 bases and J 7 bases, leaving 12 bases between the germline ends. CDR1 and CDR2 (germline): MNHNS, SASEGT. The CDR3 has 12 amino acids. The CDR3 DNA reads TGTGCCAGCAGGGGGGGAGGGTTTGGCTACACCTTC. Amino acids: CASRGGGFGYTF.

The V call is TRBV19, the J call TRBJ2-2; D uncertain. The CDR3 extends over 17 amino acids. Germline values: CDR1 LNHDA, CDR2 SQIVND (reference sequence). Trimming took off 7 bases at V and 0 bases at J, with 18 bases between the two ends. The CDR3 loop reads CASTHLGSDPNTGELFF. DNA for the CDR3: TGTGCCAGTACCCATTTGGGGTCCGACCCGAACACCGGGGAGCTGTTTTTT.

V and J are TRBV19 and TRBJ1-2; D might be TRBD1 (5 bases). Germline V gene sequence: CDR1 LNHDA, CDR2 SQIVND (reference sequence). V gave up 5 bases and J gave up 2 bases, with 33 bases separating them. This CDR3 region has 21 residues. The CDR3 nucleotides read TGTGCCAGTAGTCCTTATACCCGGGGCCACAAGGGAGAAGGGACGAACTATGGCTACACCTTC. It translates to CASSPYTRGHKGEGTNYGYTF.

V is TRBV5-6 and J is TRBJ2-5; perhaps TRBD1 as D (5 bases). Looked up from germline, CDR1 is SGHDT and CDR2 is YYEEEE. This CDR3 comprises 15 residues. The ends were cut back, 1 base at V and 2 bases at J, with 12 bases in the middle. This CDR3 reads CASSLIGAGQETQYF. The CDR3 DNA is TGTGCCAGCAGCTTGATAGGGGCAGGTCAAGAGACCCAGTACTTC. Based on the CDR3 plus reference TRBV5-6 and TRBJ2-5, the full variable domain is DAGVTQSPTHLIKTRGQQVTLRCSPKSGHDTVSWYQQALGQGPQFIFQYYEEEERQRGNFPDRFSGHQFPNYSSELNVNALLLGDSALYLCASSLIGAGQETQYFGPGTRLLVL.

This sequence joins TRBV7-9 and TRBJ2-1; TRBD1 agrees at 7 bases. With V trimmed by 6 bases and J by 0 bases, 5 bases remained unmatched. The CDR3 length is 15 residues. Germline-derived CDR1 and CDR2 are SEHNR and FQNEAQ (reference sequence). CDR3 nucleotides: TGTGCCAGCAGGACAGGGTTCGACTCCTACAATGAGCAGTTCTTC. As protein: CASRTGFDSYNEQFF. The variable domain in full, with the rest retrieved from reference TRBV7-9 and TRBJ2-1, is DTGVSQNPRHKITKRGQNVTFRCDPISEHNRLYWYRQTLGQGPEFLTYFQNEAQLEKSRLLSDRFSAERPKGSFSTLEIQRTEQGDSAMYLCASRTGFDSYNEQFFGPGTRLTVL.

This chain joins TRBV7-6 and TRBJ1-4; tentatively, D is TRBD1 (6 bases). The CDR3 length is 18 residues. Looked up from germline, CDR1 is SGHVS and CDR2 is FNYEAQ. Between the trimmed V and J ends, which lost 4 bases and 3 bases, there was a span of 21 bases. CDR3 nucleotide sequence: TGTGCCAGCAGCTCACAGGGCATGGTCTACACAGCTAATGAAAAACTGTTTTTT. It is translated as CASSSQGMVYTANEKLFF.

V and J are TRBV5-1 and TRBJ1-4, with 7 bases fitting TRBD1. V lost 7 bases to trimming and J lost 6 bases; unmatched junction nucleotides: 6. The length of the CDR3 is 13 residues. CDR1 SGHRS and CDR2 YFSETQ come from the germline V gene. CDR3 in amino acids: CASRDREDEKLFF. The CDR3 DNA reads TGCGCCAGCCGCGACAGGGAGGATGAAAAACTGTTTTTT.

The chain is built from TRBV4-3 and TRBJ1-4; the match to TRBD1 covers 7 bases. The CDR3 covers 14 residues. Germline assignment: CDR1 LGHNA and CDR2 YSLEER. J was trimmed by 8 bases and V by 5 bases; bases with no gene match: 8. CDR3 nucleotides: TGCGCCAGCAGCACGACAGGGATAAACGAAAAACTGTTTTTT. As protein: CASSTTGINEKLFF.

The chain joins TRBV20-1 to TRBJ1-2; D is ambiguous. Trimming pared 5 bases from V and 3 bases from J, leaving 1 base between. The CDR3 runs 9 residues. Germline V CDR1 and CDR2: DFQATT, SNEGSKA (reference sequence). The CDR3: CSAYYGYTF. The CDR3 DNA reads as TGCAGTGCTTACTATGGCTACACCTTC.

V is TRBV7-2 and J is TRBJ1-2, with D hard to call. Germline values: CDR1 SGHTA, CDR2 FQGNSA. This CDR3 has 14 amino acids. The germline V and J ends were trimmed by 2 bases and 8 bases, with 15 bases remaining between them. CDR3 coding DNA: TGTGCCAGCAGCTTACGGTCAGGTGATACGGGCTACACCTTC. It encodes CASSLRSGDTGYTF.

This chain joins TRBV19 and TRBJ1-5; the match to TRBD1 covers 7 bases. Trimming cost V 4 bases and J 4 bases; bases outside gene matches: 7. The CDR3 runs 15 residues. Germline CDR1 is LNHDA and CDR2 is SQIVND (reference sequence). The CDR3 loop reads CASSTRDRANQPQHF. The CDR3 DNA sequence: TGTGCCAGTAGTACCCGGGACAGAGCAAATCAGCCCCAGCATTTT.

The chain joins TRBV5-1 to TRBJ1-5; D not resolved. V lost 0 bases to trimming and J lost 3 bases, with 10 bases between them. The length of the CDR3 is 15 residues. The germline V gene encodes CDR1 SGHRS and CDR2 YFSETQ. CDR3 DNA: TGCGCCAGCAGCTTGGCGGGTTCTAACAATCAGCCCCAGCATTTT. Its translation: CASSLAGSNNQPQHF.

Within the sample, this clone is medium-sized. The rearrangement uses TRBV11-2 and TRBJ1-1; D is uncertain. CDR3 length: 13 amino acids. V was trimmed by 1 base and J by 3 bases, leaving 6 bases between them. CDR1 and CDR2 (germline): SGHAT, FQNNGV. CDR3 in amino acids: CASSLGRHTEAFF. The CDR3, as DNA: TGTGCCAGCAGCTTAGGTAGACACACTGAAGCTTTCTTT.

The J gene is TRBJ2-1, the V gene TRBV6-4; D is uncertain. V gave up 5 bases and J gave up 4 bases, with 9 bases separating them. Germline V gene data show CDR1 as MRHNA and CDR2 as SNTAGT. This CDR3 has 13 amino acids. For the CDR3, the DNA is TGTGCCAGCAGTCATAACTTATACAATGAGCAGTTCTTC. Translation: CASSHNLYNEQFF.

This clone has a single count. The rearrangement joins TRBV12-5 to TRBJ1-5; D gene uncertain. CDR1 is LGHNT and CDR2 is FRNRAP in the germline V gene. The ends were cut back, 4 bases at V and 7 bases at J, with 2 bases in the middle. The CDR3 is 10 residues long. Here the CDR3 DNA reads TGTGCTAGTGGTTCACAGCCCCAGCATTTT. Amino acids: CASGSQPQHF.

V usage is TRBV30 and J usage is TRBJ1-1; possibly TRBD1 for D (6 bases). The germline V and J ends were trimmed by 3 bases and 0 bases, with 20 bases remaining between them. The CDR3 length is 17 residues. Germline values: CDR1 GTSNPN, CDR2 SVGIG (reference sequence). The CDR3, as DNA: TGTGCCTGGAGCGGTCAGGGGAATTCTACCATGAACACTGAAGCTTTCTTT. It specifies CAWSGQGNSTMNTEAFF.